Listed here is a single T cell receptor (beta chain). This specimen comes from a study of blood T cell repertoires in COVID-19. Across the whole study: The United States, Italy and Spain were the sources of the acute and convalescent COVID-19 samples. In each case, the material was cDNA or gDNA derived from T cells, B-cell-depleted T cells, or PBMCs.

Clinical histories supplied by participants themselves formed the basis of cohort assignment. Resolution of symptoms, clearance, or two negative PCRs was present in recovered Cohort 3 donors. Repertoires were generated with immunoSEQ multiplex PCR, while TCRdb's copy carries only in-frame clones and drops some. Here the sample spans 250,000 to 300,000 clones, about nine tenths being singletons. Sequenced: PBMCs or T cells enriched from blood (not recorded which). The clonotype originates from a woman aged 60-70 years who had recovered from COVID-19.

The CDR3 DNA reads TGTGCCAGTAGTACTCAAAGGCGGGCGGGAGAGACAGATACGCAGTATTTT. Translation gives CASSTQRRAGETDTQYF. This rearrangement joins TRBV19 to TRBJ2-3; 7 nucleotides line up with TRBD2. CDR3 size: 17 residues. The germline V gene encodes CDR1 LNHDA and CDR2 SQIVND (reference sequence). With V trimmed by 4 bases and J by 3 bases, 13 bases remained unmatched.